This T cell receptor beta chain comes out of a study of sequential checkpoint blockade in melanoma. Looking at the study overall: Both treatment sequences were followed by maintenance nivolumab.

Some clones are missing from TCRdb's copy, which holds only in-frame ones; the method was immunoSEQ multiplex PCR. In the table there are over 20,000 clones, less than 75% of which are singletons. Indicated treatment: randomized to nivolumab then ipilimumab (arm A) or the reverse (arm B). PBMC sorting kept live CD3+CD8+ cells without CD19 or CD56. The CDR3 runs to 14 residues. The junction had 4 bases not matched to a gene; V was cut back by 6 bases and J by 0 bases. Looked up from germline, CDR1 is SQVTM and CDR2 is ANQGSEA. This clone was observed a few times. The sequence derives from a human donor with melanoma. V usage is TRBV29-1 and J usage is TRBJ2-1, with 8 bases matching TRBD1. Specimen: CD8+ T cells sorted from blood (inferred from file names), collected from a patient given nivolumab and ipilimumab in sequence. The CDR3 loop is CSVVTGASYNEQFF. The CDR3 region has the DNA TGCAGCGTCGTGACAGGGGCCTCCTACAATGAGCAGTTCTTC.